This T cell receptor beta chain came from a study of shared clonotypes between healthy human individuals. TCRdb's table, derived via immunoSEQ multiplex PCR, lists solely in-frame clones and lacks some. Of 190,000 or so clones listed, 66% were seen once; the top ten hold about 10%. This CDR3 is 15 amino acids long. Germline assignment: CDR1 SGHNT and CDR2 YENEEA. V was trimmed by 2 bases and J by 1 base, leaving 11 bases between them. This clonotype originated in a man aged 25 to 40 in good health. This chain connects TRBV11-3 to TRBJ2-5; D is undetermined. What was sequenced was memory CD4+ T cells sorted from blood. The sample's subset: CD45RA-negative fraction. The chain's CDR3 is CASSLSSRGQETQYF. In nucleotides, the CDR3 is TGTGCCAGCAGCTTAAGCTCCAGAGGCCAAGAGACCCAGTACTTC. Drawing the rest from reference TRBV11-3 and TRBJ2-5, the complete variable domain is EAGVVQSPRYKIIEKKQPVAFWCNPISGHNTLYWYLQNLGQGPELLIRYENEEAVDDSQLPKDRFSAERLKGVDSTLKIQPAELGDSAVYLCASSLSSRGQETQYFGPGTRLLVL.